This T cell receptor (beta chain) was captured by sequencing in a study of metastatic and nonmetastatic thyroid tumors. For the study at large: Peripheral blood and tumor or nodule samples from malignant and benign thyroid patients were compared.

TCRdb used MiXCR to call clones anew from the PCR reads. The data show about 13,000 clones, with under 30% seen just once and roughly three fifths held by the top ten. Germline V CDR1 and CDR2: SGHRS, YFSETQ. The CDR3 is made up of 15 amino acids. With 4 bases clipped from V and 5 bases from J, the junction kept 7 bases outside the gene matches. No treatment had been given to any patient before thyroid surgery. The chain couples TRBV5-1 to TRBJ2-2; 8 bases are shared with TRBD2. Sequencing was done on a sample of blood. The sequence came from a male donor with papillary thyroid cancer or a benign thyroid nodule (not recorded which). Some clones in this sample may be carry-over from other donors' samples. CDR3 sequence: CASSLTSGETGELFF. CDR3 in DNA: TGCGCCAGCAGCCTTACTAGCGGAGAAACCGGGGAGCTGTTTTTT.